A selection of T cell receptor beta chains follows, all from one sample in a study of CD8+ T cells in alopecia areata. TCRdb keeps only in-frame clones here, not all; method: immunoSEQ multiplex PCR. Here the sample spans 150,000 or so clones, approximately 50% being singletons. The sample taken for sequencing was CD4+ T cells sorted from blood. The source of these receptors is a human donor with alopecia areata. Each CDR3 is given with its conserved first and last residue. A D gene is named only where the DNA matches it firmly. Clone sizes are given selectively: once, few, many, or a class where the clone is expanded.

D gene: .
J gene: TRBJ1-5
V gene: TRBV7-9
clone size: few
CDR3 DNA: TGTGCCAGCAGCCCATCTTTTGGACAGCCCCAGCATTTT
CDR3 protein: CASSPSFGQPQHF

D gene: .
J gene: TRBJ2-5
V gene: TRBV7-2
clone size: .
CDR3 DNA: TGTGCCACGAGAGGAATAGGGTTGGAGACCCAGTACTTC
CDR3 protein: CATRGIGLETQYF

D gene: .
J gene: TRBJ2-1
V gene: TRBV7-3
clone size: .
CDR3 DNA: TGTGCCAGCCGGTCGGCGGGCTCCTACAATGAGCAGTTCTTC
CDR3 protein: CASRSAGSYNEQFF

D gene: .
J gene: TRBJ2-7
V gene: TRBV18
clone size: few
CDR3 DNA: TGTGCCAGCTCACCGCCCGGGTCTGTCTCCTACGAGCAGTACTTC
CDR3 protein: CASSPPGSVSYEQYF

D gene: .
J gene: TRBJ2-3
V gene: TRBV10-1
clone size: few
CDR3 DNA: TGCGCCAGCAGTGACCCTACTAGCACAGATACGCAGTATTTT
CDR3 protein: CASSDPTSTDTQYF

D gene: .
J gene: TRBJ2-7
V gene: TRBV5-1
clone size: .
CDR3 DNA: TGCGCCAGCAGCGTCCGGGACTTCTCCTACGAGCAGTACTTC
CDR3 protein: CASSVRDFSYEQYF

D gene: .
J gene: TRBJ2-1
V gene: TRBV29-1
clone size: few
CDR3 DNA: TGCAGCGTTACGGTGAATGAGCAGTTCTTC
CDR3 protein: CSVTVNEQFF

D gene: TRBD1
J gene: TRBJ2-3
V gene: TRBV19
clone size: .
CDR3 DNA: TGTGCCAGTGGCCGGGGACAGACAGCAGATACGCAGTATTTT
CDR3 protein: CASGRGQTADTQYF

D gene: TRBD1
J gene: TRBJ2-2
V gene: TRBV7-3
clone size: .
CDR3 DNA: TGTGCCAGCCTCGGACAGGGGAAGACCGGGGAGCTGTTTTTT
CDR3 protein: CASLGQGKTGELFF

D gene: TRBD2
J gene: TRBJ2-3
V gene: TRBV7-7
clone size: few
CDR3 DNA: TGTGCTAGCTCTAAGCGGGAGGGCACAGATACGCAGTATTTT
CDR3 protein: CASSKREGTDTQYF

D gene: .
J gene: TRBJ2-3
V gene: TRBV14
clone size: .
CDR3 DNA: TGTGCCATCCCCATAATTAGTAGGGACGAGGATACGCAGTATTTT
CDR3 protein: CAIPIISRDEDTQYF

D gene: .
J gene: TRBJ1-1
V gene: TRBV7-8
clone size: few
CDR3 DNA: TGTGCCAGCAGCTTTTCTATTGCTGGGGCTGAAGCTTTCTTT
CDR3 protein: CASSFSIAGAEAFF

D gene: .
J gene: TRBJ2-3
V gene: TRBV6-6
clone size: .
CDR3 DNA: TGTGCCAGCAGTACTACAGATACGCAGTATTTT
CDR3 protein: CASSTTDTQYF

D gene: TRBD1
J gene: TRBJ1-1
V gene: TRBV27
clone size: .
CDR3 DNA: TGTGCCAGCATTTGGACAGGGGGTTCAAACACTGAAGCTTTCTTT
CDR3 protein: CASIWTGGSNTEAFF

D gene: .
J gene: TRBJ1-1
V gene: TRBV29-1
clone size: few
CDR3 DNA: TGCAGCGCAATGAACACTGAAGCTTTCTTT
CDR3 protein: CSAMNTEAFF

D gene: TRBD2
J gene: TRBJ2-1
V gene: TRBV7-9
clone size: .
CDR3 DNA: TGTGCCAGCAGCATCTTACTAGCGGAAGAGCAGTTCTTC
CDR3 protein: CASSILLAEEQFF

D gene: .
J gene: TRBJ2-7
V gene: TRBV29-1
clone size: few
CDR3 DNA: TGCAGCGCTTGTACTAATACGGGACACCTATACGAGCAGTACTTC
CDR3 protein: CSACTNTGHLYEQYF

D gene: TRBD2
J gene: TRBJ2-3
V gene: TRBV4-1
clone size: .
CDR3 DNA: TGCGCCAGCAGCCGGGGGTCTAGCGGGAACGCAGATACGCAGTATTTT
CDR3 protein: CASSRGSSGNADTQYF

D gene: .
J gene: TRBJ2-5
V gene: TRBV5-1
clone size: .
CDR3 DNA: TGCGCCAGCAGCTTCATCGGGATAGGAGAGACCCAGTACTTC
CDR3 protein: CASSFIGIGETQYF

D gene: .
J gene: TRBJ2-2
V gene: TRBV5-1
clone size: once
CDR3 DNA: TGCGCCAGCAGCTTGGGGGACTTCGGCACCGGGGAGCTGTTTTTT
CDR3 protein: CASSLGDFGTGELFF

D gene: .
J gene: TRBJ2-5
V gene: TRBV5-1
clone size: once
CDR3 DNA: TGCGCCAGCAGCTTAAGACAAGAGACCCAGTACTTC
CDR3 protein: CASSLRQETQYF

D gene: .
J gene: TRBJ2-7
V gene: TRBV11-2
clone size: .
CDR3 DNA: TGTGCCAGCAGCCCTGGGACGGGTCCCCTTCACGAGCAGTACTTC
CDR3 protein: CASSPGTGPLHEQYF

D gene: .
J gene: TRBJ2-4
V gene: TRBV30
clone size: once
CDR3 DNA: TGTGCCTGGAGACGCTCGGGACACGAAAACATTCAGTACTTC
CDR3 protein: CAWRRSGHENIQYF

D gene: .
J gene: TRBJ2-5
V gene: TRBV10-3
clone size: .
CDR3 DNA: TGTGCCATCGGCTCGTCAGAGACCCAGTACTTC
CDR3 protein: CAIGSSETQYF

D gene: TRBD2
J gene: TRBJ2-7
V gene: TRBV28
clone size: many
CDR3 DNA: TGTGCCAGCAGCCGACTAGCGGGAGGGCCGCAGTCCTACGAGCAGTACTTC
CDR3 protein: CASSRLAGGPQSYEQYF

D gene: .
J gene: TRBJ1-2
V gene: TRBV25-1
clone size: .
CDR3 DNA: TGTGCCAGCAGTGGTAATCGAGGTGGCTACACCTTC
CDR3 protein: CASSGNRGGYTF

D gene: TRBD1
J gene: TRBJ2-1
V gene: TRBV7-6
clone size: .
CDR3 DNA: TGTGCCAGCAGCTTAGGCCCCGGACAGGGAGTCAATGAGCAGTTCTTC
CDR3 protein: CASSLGPGQGVNEQFF

D gene: TRBD1
J gene: TRBJ1-2
V gene: TRBV5-1
clone size: .
CDR3 DNA: TGCGCCAGCAGCGCCACAGGGGGCAGTAGAAGCTACACCTTC
CDR3 protein: CASSATGGSRSYTF

D gene: .
J gene: TRBJ2-1
V gene: TRBV5-4
clone size: .
CDR3 DNA: TGTGCCAGCAGCCCGAGGAGCCGCAATGAGCAGTTCTTC
CDR3 protein: CASSPRSRNEQFF

D gene: .
J gene: TRBJ2-1
V gene: TRBV5-4
clone size: .
CDR3 DNA: TGTGCCAGCAGCTTCCCAACAGGACGGTACAATGAGCAGTTCTTC
CDR3 protein: CASSFPTGRYNEQFF

D gene: TRBD2
J gene: TRBJ2-7
V gene: TRBV29-1
clone size: .
CDR3 DNA: TGCAGCGTTCGGCAGGGACTAGTCTACGAGCAGTACTTC
CDR3 protein: CSVRQGLVYEQYF

D gene: TRBD1
J gene: TRBJ2-7
V gene: TRBV5-4
clone size: .
CDR3 DNA: TGTGCCAGCAGCACCTCGACAGGGACCTACGAGCAGTACTTC
CDR3 protein: CASSTSTGTYEQYF

D gene: TRBD1
J gene: TRBJ2-2
V gene: TRBV4-2
clone size: .
CDR3 DNA: TGTGCCAGCAGAAGAATTCCGGGACAGGACACCGGGGAGCTGTTTTTT
CDR3 protein: CASRRIPGQDTGELFF

D gene: TRBD2
J gene: TRBJ2-5
V gene: TRBV5-1
clone size: few
CDR3 DNA: TGCGCCAGCAGCTTGAGGACTAGCTGGGAGACCCAGTACTTC
CDR3 protein: CASSLRTSWETQYF

D gene: .
J gene: TRBJ1-1
V gene: TRBV30
clone size: .
CDR3 DNA: TGTGCCTGGAGTGCCACAGGGCTGAACACTGAAGCTTTCTTT
CDR3 protein: CAWSATGLNTEAFF

D gene: .
J gene: TRBJ2-1
V gene: TRBV28
clone size: .
CDR3 DNA: TGTGCCAGCAGTTCCGGCATGAATAGCTACAATGAGCAGTTCTTC
CDR3 protein: CASSSGMNSYNEQFF

D gene: .
J gene: TRBJ2-3
V gene: TRBV5-1
clone size: .
CDR3 DNA: TGCGCCAGCTTCCGGGCGAGAAGCACAGATACGCAGTATTTT
CDR3 protein: CASFRARSTDTQYF

D gene: TRBD2
J gene: TRBJ2-5
V gene: TRBV28
clone size: few
CDR3 DNA: TGTGCCAGCAGTTTCGGGGCGGGAGCAGAGACCCAGTACTTC
CDR3 protein: CASSFGAGAETQYF

D gene: TRBD1
J gene: TRBJ2-7
V gene: TRBV5-1
clone size: .
CDR3 DNA: TGCGCCAGCAGGTTGACAGGGGGGAACTCCTACGAGCAGTACTTC
CDR3 protein: CASRLTGGNSYEQYF

D gene: .
J gene: TRBJ2-3
V gene: TRBV2
clone size: .
CDR3 DNA: TGTGCCAGCAGTGAAATCCCCGTACCAACAGATACGCAGTATTTT
CDR3 protein: CASSEIPVPTDTQYF

D gene: .
J gene: TRBJ2-5
V gene: TRBV29-1
clone size: .
CDR3 DNA: TGCAGCGTTTTCTCAGCGATTGAAGAGACCCAGTACTTC
CDR3 protein: CSVFSAIEETQYF

D gene: .
J gene: TRBJ2-3
V gene: TRBV5-1
clone size: .
CDR3 DNA: TGCGCCAGCAGCCCCGGACGGCCCACAGATACGCAGTATTTT
CDR3 protein: CASSPGRPTDTQYF

D gene: .
J gene: TRBJ1-1
V gene: TRBV28
clone size: .
CDR3 DNA: TGTGCCAGCAGTCCCCTCGGCAGGGTTCGAACTGAAGCTTTCTTT
CDR3 protein: CASSPLGRVRTEAFF

D gene: .
J gene: TRBJ2-7
V gene: TRBV28
clone size: few
CDR3 DNA: TGTGCCAGCAGTACCCCGGGGCTCTGGGGAGACGAGCAGTACTTC
CDR3 protein: CASSTPGLWGDEQYF

D gene: TRBD2
J gene: TRBJ2-3
V gene: TRBV29-1
clone size: .
CDR3 DNA: TGCAGCGTTGAGGGGGGGGCAGATACGCAGTATTTT
CDR3 protein: CSVEGGADTQYF

D gene: TRBD2
J gene: TRBJ2-1
V gene: TRBV5-1
clone size: few
CDR3 DNA: TGCGCCAGCAGCAAAGCGGGAGGGCCGCACAATGAGCAGTTCTTC
CDR3 protein: CASSKAGGPHNEQFF

D gene: .
J gene: TRBJ1-1
V gene: TRBV29-1
clone size: .
CDR3 DNA: TGCAGCGTTGAAAGGCAGACACTGAACACTGAAGCTTTCTTT
CDR3 protein: CSVERQTLNTEAFF

D gene: TRBD1
J gene: TRBJ1-4
V gene: TRBV30
clone size: few
CDR3 DNA: TGTGCCTGGAGTGTACTGCGGGGACAGGGGAACGAAAAACTGTTTTTT
CDR3 protein: CAWSVLRGQGNEKLFF

D gene: .
J gene: TRBJ2-6
V gene: TRBV27
clone size: few
CDR3 DNA: TGTGCCAGCAGTCCGTTTCGGGCCAACGTCCTGACTTTC
CDR3 protein: CASSPFRANVLTF

D gene: .
J gene: TRBJ1-3
V gene: TRBV29-1
clone size: .
CDR3 DNA: TGCAGCGTTGAGAGGGACCCTGGAAACACCATATATTTT
CDR3 protein: CSVERDPGNTIYF

D gene: TRBD2
J gene: TRBJ2-1
V gene: TRBV9
clone size: few
CDR3 DNA: TGTGCCAGCAGCGTAGGACCTAGCGGCCGTGAGCAGTTCTTC
CDR3 protein: CASSVGPSGREQFF

D gene: TRBD1
J gene: TRBJ1-2
V gene: TRBV7-9
clone size: .
CDR3 DNA: TGTGCCAGCAGCCGGGGACAGACATATGGCTACACCTTC
CDR3 protein: CASSRGQTYGYTF

D gene: .
J gene: TRBJ2-7
V gene: TRBV7-9
clone size: few
CDR3 DNA: TGTGCCAGCAGCTTAAAGGGTGAGCAGTACTTC
CDR3 protein: CASSLKGEQYF

D gene: .
J gene: TRBJ1-1
V gene: TRBV6-1
clone size: .
CDR3 DNA: TGTGCCAGCGCCGGCAGGGCGTACACTGAAGCTTTCTTT
CDR3 protein: CASAGRAYTEAFF

D gene: .
J gene: TRBJ2-3
V gene: TRBV4-1
clone size: once
CDR3 DNA: TGCGCCAGCAGCCCGTCTGGGCAGCACACAGATACGCAGTATTTT
CDR3 protein: CASSPSGQHTDTQYF

D gene: .
J gene: TRBJ2-5
V gene: TRBV15
clone size: .
CDR3 DNA: TGTGCCACCAGCAGACGAACCGGGACTCCCCTCGGTCCAGAGACCCAGTACTTC
CDR3 protein: CATSRRTGTPLGPETQYF

D gene: .
J gene: TRBJ1-1
V gene: TRBV7-9
clone size: .
CDR3 DNA: TGTGCCAGCAGCTTATCTATCAGGGGCACTGAAGCTTTCTTT
CDR3 protein: CASSLSIRGTEAFF

D gene: .
J gene: TRBJ2-1
V gene: TRBV6-5
clone size: once
CDR3 DNA: TGTGCCAGCAGTTCCGGGACGGATTACAATGAGCAGTTCTTC
CDR3 protein: CASSSGTDYNEQFF

D gene: .
J gene: TRBJ1-5
V gene: TRBV4-1
clone size: .
CDR3 DNA: TGCGCCAGCAGCCAAGGTCACAGTAGCAATCAGCCCCAGCATTTT
CDR3 protein: CASSQGHSSNQPQHF